The 20 T cell receptor beta chains in this list originate from one sample, sequenced in a study of blood T cell repertoires in COVID-19 (dated by TCRdb to the early 2020s). The library was prepared using the immunoSEQ multiplex PCR assay. TCRdb mirrors the immuneACCESS table, restricted to in-frame sequences. Some clones are absent from its copies; in checked studies, under half trace to an unresolved V gene, and the reason for the others is unknown. The sample table holds more than 85,000 clones, of which around 82% were seen once. The ten top clones hold 6% to 7% of the sample. The sequenced sample was peripheral blood. The receptors shown here come from a woman between 50 and 59 years old with acute or convalescent COVID-19.

The chain recombines TRBV7-6 with TRBJ2-2, with a tentative D call TRBD1 (6 bases). V was clipped by 3 bases and J by 6 bases, with 17 bases between them. Germline CDR1 and CDR2: SGHVS and FNYEAQ. The CDR3 runs to 16 residues. The CDR3 sequence: CASSLGQGMGPGELFF. The CDR3 DNA sequence: TGTGCCAGCAGCTTGGGACAAGGGATGGGGCCCGGGGAGCTGTTTTTT.

This clone was detected only once. This chain links TRBV5-1 with TRBJ2-1, with TRBD2 as a possible D gene (5 bases). Looked up from germline, CDR1 is SGHRS and CDR2 is YFSETQ. Trimming took 0 bases from V and 9 from J, leaving 10 bases between them. The CDR3 length is 13 residues. Here the CDR3 reads CASSLGLNSEQFF. In DNA form, the CDR3 reads TGCGCCAGCAGCTTGGGACTAAATAGTGAGCAGTTCTTC.

The V call is TRBV12-5, the J call TRBJ2-7; 7 nucleotides line up with TRBD1. CDR1 is LGHNT, CDR2 FRNRAP, per germline. V lost 3 bases and J lost 2; bases outside the gene matches: 7. The CDR3 has 15 amino acids. DNA for the CDR3: TGTGCTAGTGGTTTTCCCGGGACAGAAGCCTACGAGCAGTACTTC. Protein: CASGFPGTEAYEQYF. The whole variable domain, filled in from reference TRBV12-5 and TRBJ2-7, reads DARVTQTPRHKVTEMGQEVTMRCQPILGHNTVFWYRQTMMQGLELLAYFRNRAPLDDSGMPKDRFSAEMPDATLATLKIQPSEPRDSAVYFCASGFPGTEAYEQYFGPGTRLTVT.

This chain connects TRBV5-1 to TRBJ2-3; 11 bases line up with TRBD2. The germline gives CDR1 SGHRS, CDR2 YFSETQ. This CDR3 has 15 residues. J lost 4 bases, V lost 4 bases, and 5 bases had no gene match. The CDR3 sequence is CASSILAGGPDTQYF. CDR3 bases: TGCGCCAGCAGCATCCTAGCGGGGGGACCAGATACGCAGTATTTT.

The chain links TRBV6-5 to TRBJ1-4; D is possibly TRBD1 (5 bases). This CDR3 is built from 15 residues. V was trimmed by 2 bases and J by 1 base, leaving 8 bases between them. The germline V gene encodes CDR1 MNHEY and CDR2 SVGAGI. The CDR3 reads CASSYIGETNEKLFF. The DNA of the CDR3 is TGTGCCAGCAGTTACATAGGGGAAACTAATGAAAAACTGTTTTTT.

The chain is built from TRBV9 and TRBJ2-3; 11 nucleotides align to TRBD2. From germline, CDR1 is SGDLS and CDR2 YYNGEE. The V gene end was trimmed by 3 bases and the J gene end by 3 bases; junction bases not matched to a gene: 3. The CDR3 extends over 15 amino acids. DNA of the CDR3: TGTGCCAGCAGCGCTAGCGGGGGGATTACAGATACGCAGTATTTT. Residues: CASSASGGITDTQYF.

This clone was found a few times. This sequence joins TRBV7-8 and TRBJ1-1, with D possibly TRBD1 on 5 matching bases. Looked up from germline, CDR1 is SGHVS and CDR2 is FQNEAQ. The ends were cut back, 2 bases at V and 2 bases at J, with 15 bases in the middle. This CDR3 comprises 16 residues. The CDR3 DNA is TGTGCCAGCAGCTTAACTGGTTGGCAGGGAAACACTGAAGCTTTCTTT. This sequence encodes CASSLTGWQGNTEAFF.

The chain is built from TRBV7-3 and TRBJ1-1; 7 bases align to TRBD1. Germline V gene lookup returns CDR1 SGHTA and CDR2 FQGTGA. There are 13 residues in the CDR3. V gave up 4 bases and J gave up 5 bases; unmatched junction bases: 4. The CDR3 bases are TGTGCCAGCAGCTCCACGACAGGGACTGAAGCTTTCTTT. Translation: CASSSTTGTEAFF.

The chain employs TRBV6-6 and TRBJ1-4; D might be TRBD1 (5 bases). V lost 6 bases and J 4 bases, leaving 15 bases between the germline ends. The CDR3 loop spans 15 amino acids. Germline CDR1 is MNHNY and CDR2 is SVGAGI (reference sequence). CDR3 bases: TGTGCCAGCAGGCTGGCGGGGGGTATTAATGAAAAACTGTTTTTT. Translating gives CASRLAGGINEKLFF.

The chain couples TRBV5-8 to TRBJ2-7, with unresolved D. V dropped 0 bases and J dropped 5 bases, with 6 bases sitting between them. This CDR3 is built from 12 residues. CDR1 and CDR2 from the germline V gene are SGHTS and YDEGEE. The CDR3 loop is CASSLARDEQYF. As DNA, the CDR3 is TGTGCCAGCAGCTTGGCCCGGGACGAGCAGTACTTC.

DNA for the CDR3: TGTGCCATCAGTGGGCAGGGCAATCAGCCCCAGCATTTT. Translating it yields CAISGQGNQPQHF. The chain has TRBV10-3 and TRBJ1-5; D gene unclear. The CDR3 has 13 residues. Germline values: CDR1 ENHRY, CDR2 SYGVKD. V dropped 4 bases and J dropped 2 bases, with 6 bases sitting between them.

This rearrangement joins TRBV28 to TRBJ1-4; 9 bases are shared with TRBD1. Germline CDR1 MDHEN, CDR2 SYDVKM. Trimming removed 5 bases from V and 8 bases from J; junction bases left unmatched: 12. This CDR3 has 16 residues. The CDR3 loop reads CASSPTSGQGFEKLFF. CDR3 coding DNA: TGTGCCAGCAGTCCTACCTCGGGACAGGGTTTCGAAAAACTGTTTTTT.

This chain joins TRBV2 and TRBJ1-3; 7 bases fit TRBD1. CDR1 is SNHLY and CDR2 is FYNNEI in the germline V gene. J was trimmed by 1 base and V by 6 bases; bases with no gene match: 3. The CDR3 length is 14 residues. CDR3: CASSSGGSGNTIYF. The CDR3 DNA reads TGTGCCAGCAGCTCAGGGGGTTCTGGAAACACCATATATTTT.

This clone was picked up one time. The rearrangement joins TRBV3-1 (or the pseudogene TRBV3-2) to TRBJ2-1, with a weak D call TRBD2 (6 bases). V shed 1 base and J shed 7 bases, with 23 bases lying between them. Germline CDR1 is LGHDT and CDR2 is YNNKEL (reference sequence). CDR3 size: 18 residues. CDR3 in amino acids: CASSQGFGSKTMGNEQFF. CDR3 nucleotide sequence: TGTGCCAGCAGCCAAGGCTTCGGGAGTAAAACGATGGGGAATGAGCAGTTCTTC.

V usage is TRBV27 and J usage is TRBJ1-6; D may be TRBD1 (5 bases). Germline V gene lookup returns CDR1 MNHEY and CDR2 SMNVEV (reference sequence). This CDR3 region has 17 residues. The V end lost 1 base, the J end lost 10 bases, and 20 bases lay between the germline ends. The CDR3 DNA is TGTGCCAGCAGTTTATACGGAGGGGTCGTGAAGGAATCACCCCTCCACTTT. Protein product: CASSLYGGVVKESPLHF.

The chain carries TRBV30 and TRBJ2-1; D is perhaps TRBD1 (6 bases). The CDR3 is made up of 13 amino acids. The germline gives CDR1 GTSNPN, CDR2 SVGIG (reference sequence). Trimming shortened V by 7 bases and J by 0 bases, and 10 bases separated the two germline ends. CDR3 region: CAYTGISYNEQFF. DNA of the CDR3: TGTGCCTATACAGGGATCTCCTACAATGAGCAGTTCTTC.

This chain joins TRBV28 and TRBJ1-4; D is ambiguous. The CDR3 totals 14 residues. Germline V gene lookup returns CDR1 MDHEN and CDR2 SYDVKM. Between the trimmed V and J ends, which lost 2 bases and 6 bases, there was a span of 10 bases. DNA of the CDR3: TGTGCCAGCAGTTTAGCCATGCGAGATGAAAAACTGTTTTTT. Protein: CASSLAMRDEKLFF.

This chain links TRBV5-6 with TRBJ1-2; TRBD1 might be the D (6 bases). CDR1 and CDR2 (germline): SGHDT, YYEEEE. The CDR3 runs 15 residues. Deletions cut 0 bases from V and 3 bases from J, with 12 bases between. The CDR3 protein is CASSLVGGVDYGYTF. The CDR3 DNA sequence: TGTGCCAGCAGCTTGGTAGGGGGGGTCGACTATGGCTACACCTTC.

The genes are TRBV18 and TRBJ2-2; D gene unclear. Per the germline V gene, CDR1 is KGHSH and CDR2 is LQKENI. With 3 bases removed from V and 7 bases from J, the gap between germline ends came to 18 bases. The CDR3 runs to 16 residues. The CDR3 loop is CASSPSVSGSGGELFF. The CDR3 nucleotides are TGTGCCAGCTCACCTTCGGTCTCAGGAAGTGGCGGGGAGCTGTTTTTT.

The chain recombines TRBV9 with TRBJ2-7; the match to TRBD1 covers 7 bases. V lost 3 bases, J lost 0 bases, and 3 bases stayed unmatched. The CDR3 length is 14 residues. The germline gives CDR1 SGDLS, CDR2 YYNGEE. In DNA, the CDR3 is TGTGCCAGCAGCGCCGCAGGGGGCTCCTACGAGCAGTACTTC. This sequence encodes CASSAAGGSYEQYF.